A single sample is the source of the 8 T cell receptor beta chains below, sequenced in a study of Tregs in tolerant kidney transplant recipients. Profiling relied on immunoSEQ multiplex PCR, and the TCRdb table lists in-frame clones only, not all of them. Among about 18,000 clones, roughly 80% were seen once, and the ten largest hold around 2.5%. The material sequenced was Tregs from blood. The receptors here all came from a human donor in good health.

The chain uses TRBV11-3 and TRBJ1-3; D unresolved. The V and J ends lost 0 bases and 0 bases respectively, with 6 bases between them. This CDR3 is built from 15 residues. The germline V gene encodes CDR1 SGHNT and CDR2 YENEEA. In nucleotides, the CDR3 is TGTGCCAGCAGCTTAGAGGCACTCTCTGGAAACACCATATATTTT. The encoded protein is CASSLEALSGNTIYF.

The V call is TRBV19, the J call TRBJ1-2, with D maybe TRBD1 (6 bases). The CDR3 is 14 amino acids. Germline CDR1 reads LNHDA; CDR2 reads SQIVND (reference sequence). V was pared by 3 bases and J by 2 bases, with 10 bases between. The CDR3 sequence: CASSIVGTNYGYTF. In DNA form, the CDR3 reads TGTGCCAGTAGTATTGTAGGGACAAACTATGGCTACACCTTC.

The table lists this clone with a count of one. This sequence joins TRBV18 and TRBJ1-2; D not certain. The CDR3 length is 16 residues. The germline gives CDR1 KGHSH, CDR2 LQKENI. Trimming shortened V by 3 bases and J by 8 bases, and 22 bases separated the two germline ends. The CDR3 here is CASSPVSAREHLGYTF. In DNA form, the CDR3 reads TGTGCCAGCTCACCTGTCTCGGCCCGGGAGCATCTAGGCTACACCTTC.

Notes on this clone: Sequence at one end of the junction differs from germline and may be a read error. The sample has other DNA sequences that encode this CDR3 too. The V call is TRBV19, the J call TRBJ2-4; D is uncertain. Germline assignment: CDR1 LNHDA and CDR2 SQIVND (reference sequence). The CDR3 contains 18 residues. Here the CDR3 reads CASSIGFRETRAKNIQYF. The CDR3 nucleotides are TGTGCCAGTAGTATAGGGTTTCGTGAAACCAGAGCCAAAAACATTCAATACTTC.

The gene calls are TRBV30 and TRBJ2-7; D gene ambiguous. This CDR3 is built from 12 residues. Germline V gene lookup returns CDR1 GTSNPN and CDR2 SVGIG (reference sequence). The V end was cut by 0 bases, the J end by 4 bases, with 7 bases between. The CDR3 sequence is CAWSVNGYEQYF. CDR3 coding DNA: TGTGCCTGGAGTGTAAACGGGTACGAGCAGTACTTC.

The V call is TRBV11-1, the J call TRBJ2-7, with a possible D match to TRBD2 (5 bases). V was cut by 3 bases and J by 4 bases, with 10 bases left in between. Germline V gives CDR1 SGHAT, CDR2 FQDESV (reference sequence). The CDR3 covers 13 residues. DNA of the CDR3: TGTGCCAGCAGCTTTCTCTGGGAGTACGAGCAGTACTTC. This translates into CASSFLWEYEQYF.

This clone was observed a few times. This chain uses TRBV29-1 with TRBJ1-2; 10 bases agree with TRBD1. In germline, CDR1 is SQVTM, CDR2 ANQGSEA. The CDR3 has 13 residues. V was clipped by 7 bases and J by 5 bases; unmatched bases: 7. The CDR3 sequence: CSGGDRGTYGYTF. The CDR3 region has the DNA TGCAGCGGGGGGGACAGGGGAACGTATGGCTACACCTTC.

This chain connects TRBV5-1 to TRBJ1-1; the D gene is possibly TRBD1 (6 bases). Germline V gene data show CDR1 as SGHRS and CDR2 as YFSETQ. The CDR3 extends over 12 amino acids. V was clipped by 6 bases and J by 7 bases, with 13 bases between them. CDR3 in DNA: TGCGCCAGCACCGGGACATACGATGAAGCTTTCTTT. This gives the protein CASTGTYDEAFF. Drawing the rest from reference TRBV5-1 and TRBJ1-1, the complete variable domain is KAGVTQTPRYLIKTRGQQVTLSCSPISGHRSVSWYQQTPGQGLQFLFEYFSETQRNKGNFPGRFSGRQFSNSRSEMNVSTLELGDSALYLCASTGTYDEAFFGQGTRLTVV.